This T cell receptor (beta chain) appears in the sequencing data of a study of graft-versus-host responses after intestinal transplantation. On the study more broadly: Grafts that recipients had were multivisceral, liver-intestinal, or isolated intestinal transplants. Induction with anti-thymocyte globulin, then tacrolimus and steroids for around three years, was given to all recipients. Whole-study findings and limits: Investigators detected GvH clones in recipient marrow, with some emerging earlier in ileum or blood. Graft-versus-host to host-versus-graft clonal ratios in allografts were high in patients with graft-donor T cell macrochimerism.

To note about this clone: The antigen remains unidentified.

J lost 1 base, V lost 4 bases, and 2 bases had no gene match. The germline CDR1 and CDR2 sequences are SGHRS and YFSETQ. This CDR3 is built from 15 residues. Profiling relied on immunoSEQ multiplex PCR, and the TCRdb table lists in-frame clones only, not all of them. Of roughly 97,000 clones in the sample, more than 75% were seen once. The V gene is TRBV5-1, the J gene TRBJ2-3; 11 positions match TRBD2. This receptor was identified in a human donor who received an intestinal transplant. Sequenced material: unstimulated CD4+ T cells sorted from spleen or lymph node cells, taken before intestinal transplant. The CDR3 here is CASSPTSGGTDTQYF. CDR3 coding DNA: TGCGCCAGCAGCCCGACTAGCGGGGGCACAGATACGCAGTATTTT.